These 30 T cell receptor beta chains came from one sample sequenced in a study of blood T cell repertoires in COVID-19. The protocol was immunoSEQ multiplex PCR, while the TCRdb copy is restricted to in-frame clones and leaves out a portion. The sample has over 100,000 clones, approximately 86% seen once. The sequenced sample consisted of peripheral blood. Receptors originate from a middle-aged man with acute or convalescent COVID-19.

This chain connects TRBV24-1 to TRBJ2-4; possible D gene TRBD1, 7 bases. V was shortened by 3 bases and J by 9 bases, with 20 bases between the two germline ends. The length of the CDR3 is 16 residues. Germline V lookup: CDR1 KGHDR, CDR2 SFDVKD. CDR3 protein: CATSDNRGPQGGIQYF. The CDR3 DNA sequence: TGTGCCACCAGTGATAACCGTGGACCCCAGGGGGGCATTCAGTACTTC.

The rearrangement links TRBV3-1 (or the pseudogene TRBV3-2) to TRBJ1-1; tentative D call: TRBD1 (6 bases). Between the trimmed V and J ends, which lost 1 base and 5 bases, there was a span of 14 bases. The CDR3 contains 15 residues. CDR1 LGHDT and CDR2 YNNKEL come from the germline V gene (reference sequence). CDR3 in DNA: TGTGCCAGCAGCCAAGGGGCGGGGGCGCGGACTGAAGCTTTCTTT. The encoded protein is CASSQGAGARTEAFF.

The chain is built from TRBV14 and TRBJ2-1; possibly TRBD1 for D (6 bases). This CDR3 region has 15 residues. V was cut by 0 bases and J by 1 base, with 7 bases left in between. CDR1 and CDR2 (germline): SGHDN, FVKESK. The DNA of the CDR3 is TGTGCCAGCAGCCAAGATCAGGGGTCCTACAATGAGCAGTTCTTC. Its translation is CASSQDQGSYNEQFF.

The CDR3 is CASSVGDSRNEKLFF. In nucleotides, the CDR3 is TGTGCCAGCAGCGTTGGGGACAGTCGTAATGAAAAACTGTTTTTT. The chain has TRBV9 and TRBJ1-4, with 7 bases that match TRBD1. The CDR3 length is 15 residues. The V and J ends lost 2 bases and 4 bases, in that order; junction bases with no gene match: 5. From germline, CDR1 is SGDLS and CDR2 YYNGEE.

The V call is TRBV6-6, the J call TRBJ2-3, with 7 bases fitting TRBD2. This CDR3 spans 16 amino acids. Germline V gene sequence: CDR1 MNHNY, CDR2 SVGAGI (reference sequence). With 0 bases clipped from V and 2 bases from J, the junction kept 5 bases outside the gene matches. The CDR3 protein is CASSYSRLASTDTQYF. CDR3 nucleotides: TGTGCCAGCAGTTACTCGAGACTAGCTTCCACAGATACGCAGTATTTT.

This clone was seen at least ten times. The V and J genes are TRBV29-1 and TRBJ2-1; TRBD2 aligns across 16 bases. J gave up 7 bases and V 6 bases, and 15 bases lay outside the gene matches. The CDR3 runs 18 residues. CDR1 is SQVTM, CDR2 ANQGSEA, per germline. The CDR3 sequence: CSVRPGLAGGLSINEQFF. The CDR3 coding sequence is TGCAGCGTCCGGCCGGGACTAGCGGGAGGGCTATCTATTAATGAGCAGTTCTTC.

This chain uses TRBV27 with TRBJ1-1; D is perhaps TRBD1 (5 bases). Germline CDR1 and CDR2: MNHEY and SMNVEV (reference sequence). CDR3 length equals 15 residues. Trimming removed 1 base from V and 2 bases from J, with 11 bases in between. Here the CDR3 DNA reads TGTGCCAGCAGTTTATTAGGGGCAGAAAACACTGAAGCTTTCTTT. Translated, it gives CASSLLGAENTEAFF.

The V and J genes are TRBV10-3 and TRBJ2-2; 10 bases agree with TRBD2. The CDR3 is 15 residues long. After removal of 6 bases from V and 1 base from J, the junction contained 2 bases not matched to a gene. Looked up from germline, CDR1 is ENHRY and CDR2 is SYGVKD. CDR3 DNA: TGTGCCATCAGAGGACTAGCGGAGAACACCGGGGAGCTGTTTTTT. It translates to CAIRGLAENTGELFF.

J is TRBJ1-2 and V is TRBV5-1; 8 bases line up with TRBD1. The junction had 6 bases not matched to a gene; V was cut back by 2 bases and J by 3 bases. The CDR3 is 15 residues long. Germline CDR1 SGHRS, CDR2 YFSETQ. The CDR3 sequence: CASSFGTGLYYGYTF. CDR3 bases: TGCGCCAGCAGCTTCGGGACAGGCCTTTACTATGGCTACACCTTC.

The chain employs TRBV5-1 and TRBJ2-1; D remains unclear. CDR3 size: 13 residues. The germline gives CDR1 SGHRS, CDR2 YFSETQ. V was shortened by 3 bases and J by 9 bases, with 13 bases between the two germline ends. The CDR3 here is CASSYDGEAEQFF. CDR3 bases: TGCGCCAGCAGCTACGACGGCGAGGCTGAGCAGTTCTTC.

The gene calls are TRBV12-3 or TRBV12-4 and TRBJ2-7; a possible D gene is TRBD1 (5 bases). The CDR3 runs 13 residues. The ends were cut back, 3 bases at V and 2 bases at J, with 8 bases in the middle. CDR3 coding DNA: TGTGCCAGCAGTTTGCAGGGTCCCTACGAGCAGTACTTC. Translation: CASSLQGPYEQYF.

The chain employs TRBV7-9 and TRBJ1-2; the match to TRBD1 covers 8 bases. V was clipped by 4 bases and J by 6 bases; unmatched bases: 10. This CDR3 is 15 amino acids long. The germline V gene encodes CDR1 SEHNR and CDR2 FQNEAQ (reference sequence). CDR3 coding DNA: TGTGCCAGCAGCTCAACCCTCCAGGGGGCTAATGGCTACACCTTC. Translating gives CASSSTLQGANGYTF.

The chain has TRBV7-8 and TRBJ2-5; 7 bases agree with TRBD2. CDR1 SGHVS and CDR2 FQNEAQ come from the germline V gene. V lost 5 bases and J lost 7; bases outside the gene matches: 4. The CDR3 covers 12 residues. CDR3 in amino acids: CASSPGGVTQYF. For the CDR3, the DNA is TGTGCCAGCAGCCCGGGAGGCGTGACCCAGTACTTC.

The rearrangement uses TRBV5-1 and TRBJ2-5; D remains ambiguous. Germline values: CDR1 SGHRS, CDR2 YFSETQ. The CDR3 covers 14 residues. The V end was cut by 0 bases, the J end by 0 bases, with 6 bases between. The CDR3 DNA follows: TGCGCCAGCAGCTTGGAGGCGGACCAAGAGACCCAGTACTTC. Amino acid sequence: CASSLEADQETQYF.

CDR3 amino acids: CASSRDRAYGYTF. For the CDR3, the DNA is TGTGCCAGCAGCCGGGACAGAGCCTATGGCTACACCTTC. The V gene is TRBV6-5, the J gene TRBJ1-2; 7 bases match TRBD1. The CDR3 runs to 13 residues. V trimming: 6 bases; J trimming: 4 bases; junction bases outside the gene matches: 5. Germline V gene data show CDR1 as MNHEY and CDR2 as SVGAGI.

The chain couples TRBV20-1 to TRBJ1-1; possible D gene TRBD1, 5 bases. The germline V gene encodes CDR1 DFQATT and CDR2 SNEGSKA (reference sequence). The CDR3 loop spans 11 amino acids. Trimming shortened V by 5 bases and J by 8 bases, and 12 bases separated the two germline ends. CDR3 residues: CSARGAGEAFF. The CDR3 region has the DNA TGCAGTGCTCGAGGCGCAGGGGAAGCTTTCTTT.

This clone was detected a few times. The chain joins TRBV30 to TRBJ2-2, with D tentatively TRBD2 (6 bases). Germline values: CDR1 GTSNPN, CDR2 SVGIG (reference sequence). CDR3 length: 14 amino acids. V was trimmed by 7 bases and J by 0 bases, leaving 12 bases between them. The CDR3 is CASGGGANTGELFF. CDR3 in DNA: TGTGCCTCTGGGGGAGGCGCGAACACCGGGGAGCTGTTTTTT.

The chain uses TRBV19 and TRBJ1-2; 9 positions agree with TRBD1. The CDR3 is 14 amino acids. After removal of 7 bases from V and 8 bases from J, the junction contained 11 bases not matched to a gene. Looked up from germline, CDR1 is LNHDA and CDR2 is SQIVND (reference sequence). For the CDR3, the DNA is TGTGCCAGTACAACACTCCGGGACAGGGCCGGCTACACCTTC. Its translation: CASTTLRDRAGYTF. Drawing the rest from reference TRBV19 and TRBJ1-2, the complete variable domain is DGGITQSPKYLFRKEGQNVTLSCEQNLNHDAMYWYRQDPGQGLRLIYYSQIVNDFQKGDIAEGYSVSREKKESFPLTVTSAQKNPTAFYLCASTTLRDRAGYTFGSGTRLTVV.

The chain recombines TRBV5-6 with TRBJ1-6; no firm D call. Trimming removed 0 bases at V and 5 bases at J, with 9 bases between. The CDR3 contains 15 residues. Germline CDR1 and CDR2: SGHDT and YYEEEE. The CDR3 DNA reads TGTGCCAGCAGCTTGGAGCGGCGAAATAATTCACCCCTCCACTTT. Amino acid sequence: CASSLERRNNSPLHF.

The V gene is TRBV11-2, the J gene TRBJ2-1; 11 bases are a match to TRBD2. Germline lookup yields CDR1 SGHAT and CDR2 FQNNGV. After removal of 5 bases from V and 2 bases from J, the junction contained 2 bases not matched to a gene. This CDR3 comprises 15 residues. Written as DNA, the CDR3 is TGTGCCAGCAGCCGACTAGCGGGGACCTACAATGAGCAGTTCTTC. This sequence encodes CASSRLAGTYNEQFF.

The chain combines TRBV5-1 with TRBJ1-1; D remains unclear. The CDR3 runs to 14 residues. Germline CDR1 is SGHRS and CDR2 is YFSETQ. Trimming cost V 4 bases and J 5 bases, with 15 bases left between them. The CDR3 here is CASSPPLGGTEAFF. Here the CDR3 DNA reads TGCGCCAGCAGCCCTCCGCTAGGAGGGACTGAAGCTTTCTTT.

The rearrangement joins TRBV4-1 to TRBJ2-3, with D perhaps matching TRBD2 (7 bases). The V end was cut by 3 bases, the J end by 2 bases, with 12 bases between. This CDR3 spans 15 amino acids. Germline V gene lookup returns CDR1 MGHRA and CDR2 YSYEKL. In DNA, the CDR3 is TGCGCCAGCAGCCAGGTCCGGGGGGCCACAGATACGCAGTATTTT. This codes for CASSQVRGATDTQYF.

The CDR3 DNA reads TGTGCCAGCCGGGACAGGGTGGGCGGGGAGCTGTTTTTT. Protein product: CASRDRVGGELFF. The gene calls are TRBV7-2 and TRBJ2-2; 9 bases match TRBD1. With V trimmed by 8 bases and J by 7 bases, 5 bases remained unmatched. CDR3 size: 13 residues. Germline lookup yields CDR1 SGHTA and CDR2 FQGNSA.

V is TRBV6-2 or TRBV6-3 and J is TRBJ2-1, with D perhaps matching TRBD2 (5 bases). The CDR3 contains 14 residues. Germline V CDR1 and CDR2: MNHEY, SVGEGT. With 4 bases removed from V and 4 bases from J, the gap between germline ends came to 11 bases. CDR3 bases: TGTGCCAGCAGTTGGGGAAGCGGTTACAATGAGCAGTTCTTC. Its protein product is CASSWGSGYNEQFF.

The chain links TRBV18 to TRBJ2-6; D possibly corresponds to TRBD2 (6 bases). CDR1 and CDR2 (germline): KGHSH, LQKENI. V dropped 3 bases and J dropped 0 bases, with 9 bases sitting between them. There are 16 residues in the CDR3. The DNA of the CDR3 is TGTGCCAGCTCACCCGCGGGGAACTCTGGGGCCAACGTCCTGACTTTC. Protein product: CASSPAGNSGANVLTF. The whole variable domain, remainder taken from reference TRBV18 and TRBJ2-6, is NAGVMQNPRHLVRRRGQEARLRCSPMKGHSHVYWYRQLPEEGLKFMVYLQKENIIDESGMPKERFSAEFPKEGPSILRIQQVVRGDSAAYFCASSPAGNSGANVLTFGAGSRLTVL.

The V gene is TRBV6-5, the J gene TRBJ1-5; 8 nucleotides line up with TRBD1. CDR3 length: 15 residues. CDR1 is MNHEY, CDR2 SVGAGI, per germline. The trim removed 2 bases at V and 6 bases at J, leaving 6 bases unmatched. The CDR3 protein is CASSYDRGGGQPQHF. CDR3 DNA sequence: TGTGCCAGCAGTTACGACAGGGGCGGTGGTCAGCCCCAGCATTTT.

The rearrangement joins TRBV3-1 (or the pseudogene TRBV3-2) to TRBJ1-2; no clear D. V was trimmed by 4 bases and J by 7 bases, leaving 10 bases between them. This CDR3 region has 12 residues. Germline loops: CDR1 LGHDT, CDR2 YNNKEL (reference sequence). The CDR3 bases are TGTGCCAGCAGCCTGGAGACTTCTGGCTACACCTTC. It translates to CASSLETSGYTF.

As DNA, the CDR3 is TGTGCCAGCAGATTAGGGGGTAGCGGGATTCTGGAGACCCAGTACTTC. As protein: CASRLGGSGILETQYF. The rearrangement joins TRBV25-1 to TRBJ2-5; 8 bases agree with TRBD2. Germline trimming cut 6 bases from V and 5 bases from J; bases unmatched to any gene: 14. The CDR3 runs 16 residues. Per the germline V gene, CDR1 is MGHDK and CDR2 is SYGVNS. Combining the CDR3 with reference TRBV25-1 and TRBJ2-5 gives the whole variable domain EADIYQTPRYLVIGTGKKITLECSQTMGHDKMYWYQQDPGMELHLIHYSYGVNSTEKGDLSSESTVSRIRTEHFPLTLESARPSHTSQYLCASRLGGSGILETQYFGPGTRLLVL.

V gene TRBV12-5 combines with J gene TRBJ1-2, with D tentatively TRBD1 (6 bases). V was clipped by 4 bases and J by 6 bases, with 9 bases between them. The CDR3 sequence is 12 residues long. Per the germline V gene, CDR1 is LGHNT and CDR2 is FRNRAP. CDR3: CASGSGHDGYTF. The CDR3 DNA sequence: TGTGCTAGTGGTTCGGGACATGATGGCTACACCTTC. The whole variable domain, filled in from reference TRBV12-5 and TRBJ1-2, reads DARVTQTPRHKVTEMGQEVTMRCQPILGHNTVFWYRQTMMQGLELLAYFRNRAPLDDSGMPKDRFSAEMPDATLATLKIQPSEPRDSAVYFCASGSGHDGYTFGSGTRLTVV.

The chain couples TRBV29-1 to TRBJ2-7, with a weak D call TRBD2 (5 bases). This CDR3 contains 13 residues. Germline values: CDR1 SQVTM, CDR2 ANQGSEA. V was cut by 4 bases and J by 5 bases, with 15 bases left in between. CDR3 sequence: CSVVRVPRHEQYF. The DNA of the CDR3 is TGCAGCGTTGTGAGGGTCCCGCGACACGAGCAGTACTTC.